This entry lists 22 T cell receptor beta chains sequenced from one sample in a study of control samples from healthy donors and cancer patients. The assay was immunoSEQ multiplex PCR, and TCRdb's table has in-frame clones only and misses some. Among around 120,000 clones, roughly 92% were seen once, and the ten largest hold 7.8%. Sequencing was done on a sample of blood. All receptors derive from a woman aged 18-30 years in good health.

The genes are TRBV10-1 and TRBJ2-2; the D gene could be TRBD1 or TRBD2 (6 bases each). Trimming left V 5 bases short and J 14 bases short, with 15 bases between. Germline CDR1 reads WNHNN; CDR2 reads SYGVQD (reference sequence). CDR3 length equals 12 residues. The CDR3 bases are TGCGCCAGCAGTTGGGGGGCGGGATGCCTGTTTTTT. Protein sequence: CASSWGAGCLFF.

The chain joins TRBV19 to TRBJ2-6; TRBD1 agrees at 7 bases. V dropped 4 bases and J dropped 4; count of bases not matched to a gene: 1. This CDR3 spans 14 amino acids. From germline, CDR1 is LNHDA and CDR2 SQIVND (reference sequence). CDR3 nucleotides: TGTGCCAGTAGTAAACAGGGGGGGGCCAACGTCCTGACTTTC. This encodes CASSKQGGANVLTF.

V usage is TRBV9 and J usage is TRBJ2-2, with 13 positions matching TRBD2. Germline CDR1 reads SGDLS; CDR2 reads YYNGEE. The CDR3 contains 16 residues. V lost 4 bases and J lost 7; bases outside the gene matches: 7. In nucleotides, the CDR3 is TGTGCCAGCAGCACCACTAGCGGGAGGGCCCTCGGGGAGCTGTTTTTT. Encoded protein: CASSTTSGRALGELFF.

This chain links TRBV28 with TRBJ1-5; TRBD1 aligns across 7 bases. The CDR3 is 15 amino acids. Germline values: CDR1 MDHEN, CDR2 SYDVKM. Trimming at V came to 5 bases and at J to 4 bases, leaving 8 bases not matched to a gene. CDR3 DNA: TGTGCCAGCAGTCTTATACAGGGGAGAAATCAGCCCCAGCATTTT. Protein: CASSLIQGRNQPQHF. Supplemented by reference TRBV28 and TRBJ1-5, the full variable domain reads DVKVTQSSRYLVKRTGEKVFLECVQDMDHENMFWYRQDPGLGLRLIYFSYDVKMKEKGDIPEGYSVSREKKERFSLILESASTNQTSMYLCASSLIQGRNQPQHFGDGTRLSIL.

V is TRBV9 and J is TRBJ2-1; D is undetermined. V gave up 0 bases and J gave up 0 bases, with 13 bases separating them. The germline CDR1 and CDR2 sequences are SGDLS and YYNGEE. The CDR3 consists of 17 residues. The CDR3 sequence: CASSVGEGPTSYNEQFF. The DNA for the CDR3 is TGTGCCAGCAGCGTAGGGGAAGGACCCACCTCCTACAATGAGCAGTTCTTC.

The rearrangement links TRBV6-6 to TRBJ2-7, with 7 bases matching TRBD1. The CDR3 is 16 amino acids. Germline CDR1 reads MNHNY; CDR2 reads SVGAGI (reference sequence). Trimming took 0 bases from V and 2 from J; bases not matched to a gene: 7. CDR3 in amino acids: CASSYSAGTATYEQYF. The DNA of the CDR3 is TGTGCCAGCAGTTACTCCGCCGGGACAGCAACCTACGAGCAGTACTTC.

This clone appeared a single time. The rearrangement joins TRBV27 to TRBJ2-1; 8 bases are a match to TRBD1. After removal of 9 bases from V and 8 bases from J, the junction contained 9 bases not matched to a gene. Germline assignment: CDR1 MNHEY and CDR2 SMNVEV (reference sequence). The CDR3 has 13 residues. Here the CDR3 DNA reads TGTGCCAGTAGGACAGGGCTTATCGATGAGCAGTTCTTC. As protein: CASRTGLIDEQFF.

V gene TRBV7-9 combines with J gene TRBJ2-3; TRBD2 matches at 8 bases. J was trimmed by 1 base and V by 3 bases; bases with no gene match: 6. Per germline, CDR1 SEHNR and CDR2 FQNEAQ (reference sequence). This CDR3 spans 16 amino acids. Here the CDR3 reads CASSLASGQCTDTQYF. In DNA, the CDR3 is TGTGCCAGCAGCTTGGCTAGCGGGCAATGCACAGATACGCAGTATTTT.

This clone was counted a few times. The chain has TRBV28 and TRBJ2-7; D gene uncertain. Trimming removed 7 bases at V and 4 bases at J, with 11 bases between. The CDR3 totals 12 residues. CDR1 MDHEN and CDR2 SYDVKM come from the germline V gene. CDR3 sequence (DNA): TGTGCCAGCATCTCGCGGCGATACGAGCAGTACTTC. Translated: CASISRRYEQYF.

The chain combines TRBV3-1 (or the pseudogene TRBV3-2) with TRBJ2-1; D not resolved. There are 15 residues in the CDR3. V was trimmed by 1 base and J by 6 bases, leaving 13 bases between them. Germline V gives CDR1 LGHDT, CDR2 YNNKEL (reference sequence). CDR3 region: CASSQASGSSNEQFF. The CDR3 DNA reads as TGTGCCAGCAGCCAAGCTTCAGGTTCTAGCAATGAGCAGTTCTTC.

The chain uses TRBV9 and TRBJ1-1; TRBD1 matches 8 bases. CDR3 length: 16 amino acids. The germline V gene encodes CDR1 SGDLS and CDR2 YYNGEE. The V segment lost 1 base and the J segment 1 base; nucleotides outside the gene matches: 6. The CDR3 here is CASSVRPGTGNTEAFF. The CDR3 DNA reads TGTGCCAGCAGCGTACGCCCTGGGACAGGGAACACTGAAGCTTTCTTT.

V gene TRBV28 combines with J gene TRBJ1-3; 7 nucleotides line up with TRBD1. Germline assignment: CDR1 MDHEN and CDR2 SYDVKM. With 9 bases clipped from V and 4 bases from J, the junction kept 9 bases outside the gene matches. This CDR3 spans 14 amino acids. The CDR3 coding sequence is TGTGCCAGTCGACAGGGTCGGTTCGGAAACACCATATATTTT. Translation: CASRQGRFGNTIYF.

The chain links TRBV4-2 to TRBJ2-1; 8 positions match TRBD2. The CDR3 length is 16 residues. V dropped 1 base and J dropped 4; count of bases not matched to a gene: 6. Looked up from germline, CDR1 is LGHNA and CDR2 is YNFKEQ. The CDR3, as DNA: TGTGCCAGCAGCCAAGGTGGTAGCGGGAAATACAATGAGCAGTTCTTC. As protein: CASSQGGSGKYNEQFF.

The rearrangement joins TRBV19 to TRBJ1-1; D gene unclear. The CDR3 spans 16 residues. Germline loops: CDR1 LNHDA, CDR2 SQIVND (reference sequence). Trimming pared 6 bases from V and 4 bases from J, leaving 21 bases between. As DNA, the CDR3 is TGTGCCAGTAGACCAACCTTACAGACTCGGCGCACTGAAGCTTTCTTT. Protein sequence: CASRPTLQTRRTEAFF.

V is TRBV27 and J is TRBJ1-2; D is possibly TRBD1 (6 bases). V was shortened by 5 bases and J by 5 bases, with 15 bases between the two germline ends. This CDR3 is 14 amino acids long. The germline V gene has CDR1 MNHEY and CDR2 SMNVEV (reference sequence). The CDR3 DNA is TGTGCCAGCAGTCCACAGGGTTCTGGTTATGGCTACACCTTC. Its protein is CASSPQGSGYGYTF.

The V call is TRBV7-2, the J call TRBJ2-3; D unresolved. V lost 6 bases to trimming and J lost 2 bases, with 21 bases between them. The CDR3 is 17 amino acids. Germline CDR1 and CDR2: SGHTA and FQGNSA. The CDR3 loop is CASSYLGPLRPTDTQYF. The DNA of the CDR3 is TGTGCCAGCAGTTACTTGGGCCCCTTGCGCCCCACAGATACGCAGTATTTT.

The chain is built from TRBV7-3 and TRBJ2-2; tentatively, D is TRBD1 (6 bases). The germline CDR1 and CDR2 sequences are SGHTA and FQGTGA. Trimming stripped 8 bases from V and 4 bases from J, with 14 bases between. This CDR3 comprises 14 residues. As DNA, the CDR3 is TGTGCCAGCCAACAGGGTTTACTCACCGGGGAGCTGTTTTTT. Translated, it gives CASQQGLLTGELFF.

The chain combines TRBV18 with TRBJ2-7, with 7 bases matching TRBD1. CDR3 length equals 16 residues. Germline CDR1 is KGHSH and CDR2 is LQKENI. V was pared by 0 bases and J by 2 bases, with 7 bases of the junction left unmatched. The CDR3 region is CASSPPRGGGPYEQYF. DNA for the CDR3: TGTGCCAGCTCACCACCGAGAGGGGGCGGACCCTACGAGCAGTACTTC.

V is TRBV15 and J is TRBJ2-3; D is undetermined. Germline loops: CDR1 LNHNV, CDR2 YYDKDF (reference sequence). CDR3 length: 13 amino acids. Trimming pared 0 bases from V and 5 bases from J, leaving 6 bases between. CDR3 amino acids: CATSRDFEDTQYF. CDR3 DNA sequence: TGTGCCACCAGCAGAGATTTCGAAGATACGCAGTATTTT.

V is TRBV9 and J is TRBJ2-1; D remains unclear. Germline assignment: CDR1 SGDLS and CDR2 YYNGEE. With 3 bases removed from V and 0 bases from J, the gap between germline ends came to 4 bases. The CDR3 covers 13 residues. The CDR3 sequence: CASSDDSYNEQFF. CDR3 coding DNA: TGTGCCAGCAGCGACGACTCCTACAATGAGCAGTTCTTC. Combining the CDR3 with reference TRBV9 and TRBJ2-1 gives the whole variable domain DSGVTQTPKHLITATGQRVTLRCSPRSGDLSVYWYQQSLDQGLQFLIQYYNGEERAKGNILERFSAQQFPDLHSELNLSSLELGDSALYFCASSDDSYNEQFFGPGTRLTVL.

The genes are TRBV29-1 and TRBJ1-1, with D possibly TRBD1 on 6 matching bases. The length of the CDR3 is 13 residues. V gave up 7 bases and J gave up 5 bases, with 17 bases separating them. Per the germline V gene, CDR1 is SQVTM and CDR2 is ANQGSEA. CDR3 sequence: CSASTGRGTEAFF. In DNA, the CDR3 is TGCAGCGCTTCGACAGGACGTGGTACTGAAGCTTTCTTT. Filled out from reference TRBV29-1 and TRBJ1-1, the complete variable domain reads SAVISQKPSRDICQRGTSLTIQCQVDSQVTMMFWYRQQPGQSLTLIATANQGSEATYESGFVIDKFPISRPNLTFSTLTVSNMSPEDSSIYLCSASTGRGTEAFFGQGTRLTVV.

V is TRBV27 and J is TRBJ1-2; D unresolved. V lost 5 bases to trimming and J lost 3 bases, with 16 bases between them. Germline lookup yields CDR1 MNHEY and CDR2 SMNVEV (reference sequence). The CDR3 is 15 amino acids. The CDR3 DNA reads TGTGCCAGCAGTCGATTACGATCCGGGGACTATGGCTACACCTTC. It translates to CASSRLRSGDYGYTF.